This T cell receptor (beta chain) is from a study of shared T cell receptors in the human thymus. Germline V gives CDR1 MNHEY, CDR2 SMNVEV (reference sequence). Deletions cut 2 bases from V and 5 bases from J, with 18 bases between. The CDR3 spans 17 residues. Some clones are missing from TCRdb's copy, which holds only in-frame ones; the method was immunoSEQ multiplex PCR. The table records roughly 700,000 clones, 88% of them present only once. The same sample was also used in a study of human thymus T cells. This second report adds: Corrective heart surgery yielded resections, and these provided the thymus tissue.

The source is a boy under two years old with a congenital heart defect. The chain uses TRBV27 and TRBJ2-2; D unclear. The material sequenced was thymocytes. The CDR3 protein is CASSLTPPVPGTGELFF. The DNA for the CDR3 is TGTGCCAGCAGTTTAACCCCCCCAGTCCCCGGGACCGGGGAGCTGTTTTTT.